These 15 T cell receptor beta chains originate from one sample sequenced in a study of blood T cell repertoires in COVID-19. The protocol was immunoSEQ multiplex PCR, while the TCRdb copy is restricted to in-frame clones and leaves out a portion. The sample contains about 270,000 clones, around 90% of which appear only once. What was sequenced was PBMCs or T cells enriched from blood (not recorded which). The receptor set was obtained from a woman aged 35 to 49 with acute COVID-19.

The V and J genes are TRBV10-2 and TRBJ2-5, with a possible D match to TRBD1 (6 bases). This CDR3 region has 16 residues. Trimming removed 7 bases from V and 6 bases from J, with 24 bases in between. Germline V CDR1 and CDR2: WSHSY, SAAADI. The CDR3 spells CASMDRSPPQGQTQYF. The CDR3 DNA sequence: TGCGCCAGCATGGACAGATCACCCCCCCAGGGACAGACCCAGTACTTC.

The chain carries TRBV27 and TRBJ1-1, with D tentatively TRBD1 (6 bases). This CDR3 has 14 residues. V was trimmed by 6 bases and J by 4 bases, leaving 15 bases between them. Per germline, CDR1 MNHEY and CDR2 SMNVEV (reference sequence). CDR3 region: CASSLGAFGTEAFF. In DNA form, the CDR3 reads TGTGCCAGCAGCTTGGGGGCTTTCGGCACTGAAGCTTTCTTT.

V usage is TRBV10-3 and J usage is TRBJ2-7, with D uncertain. Per the germline V gene, CDR1 is ENHRY and CDR2 is SYGVKD. The germline V and J ends were trimmed by 3 bases and 3 bases, with 9 bases remaining between them. The CDR3 contains 13 residues. DNA for the CDR3: TGTGCCATCAGTGAAGTTGCGCTCTACGAGCAGTACTTC. As protein: CAISEVALYEQYF.

The gene calls are TRBV6-5 and TRBJ1-2, with TRBD1 matching over 10 bases. V shed 6 bases, J shed 8 bases, and the junction held 9 bases outside the gene matches. CDR3 length: 14 amino acids. Germline V gene lookup returns CDR1 MNHEY and CDR2 SVGAGI. CDR3 region: CASSRRDRGSGYTF. CDR3 nucleotides: TGTGCCAGCAGCCGCCGGGACAGGGGTTCGGGCTACACCTTC.

The J gene is TRBJ1-2, the V gene TRBV19; D unclear. Germline values: CDR1 LNHDA, CDR2 SQIVND (reference sequence). The CDR3 contains 13 residues. V lost 3 bases, J lost 3 bases, and 8 bases lay in between. Here the CDR3 DNA reads TGTGCCAGTAGTATGACGGACTACTATGGCTACACCTTC. Encoded protein: CASSMTDYYGYTF.

The chain couples TRBV29-1 to TRBJ1-1; no clear D. The germline V gene has CDR1 SQVTM and CDR2 ANQGSEA. This CDR3 region has 13 residues. V lost 6 bases to trimming and J lost 1 base, with 12 bases between them. CDR3 in DNA: TGCAGCGTAAAAGTGGGAGGGAACACTGAAGCTTTCTTT. Protein: CSVKVGGNTEAFF.

The rearrangement links TRBV28 to TRBJ2-1, with 7 bases matching TRBD2. CDR1 is MDHEN and CDR2 is SYDVKM in the germline V gene. This CDR3 region has 15 residues. The junction had 4 bases not matched to a gene; V was cut back by 1 base and J by 4 bases. The CDR3 sequence is CASSLLGGVYNEQFF. In DNA form, the CDR3 reads TGTGCCAGCAGTTTATTGGGGGGGGTATACAATGAGCAGTTCTTC.

The V gene is TRBV7-9, the J gene TRBJ1-4, with TRBD1 matching 9 bases. Per germline, CDR1 SEHNR and CDR2 FQNEAQ (reference sequence). The CDR3 is 14 amino acids. V lost 5 bases to trimming and J lost 5 bases; unmatched junction nucleotides: 3. The CDR3 coding sequence is TGTGCCAGCAGCCCCGGGACAGGGAATGAAAAACTGTTTTTT. Protein product: CASSPGTGNEKLFF.

J is TRBJ1-2 and V is TRBV28; TRBD1 matches at 9 bases. V trimming: 2 bases; J trimming: 5 bases; junction bases outside the gene matches: 6. This CDR3 has 15 amino acids. The germline V gene has CDR1 MDHEN and CDR2 SYDVKM. The DNA of the CDR3 is TGTGCCAGCAGTTTACTCCTCGGACAGGGGTATGGCTACACCTTC. Translating it yields CASSLLLGQGYGYTF.

The V and J genes are TRBV20-1 and TRBJ2-3, with 8 bases lining up with TRBD2. V dropped 3 bases and J dropped 4; count of bases not matched to a gene: 9. The CDR3 covers 15 residues. Germline CDR1 DFQATT, CDR2 SNEGSKA (reference sequence). The CDR3 DNA reads TGCAGTGCTAGTAGGCGGGGGACTAGTTCAGATACGCAGTATTTT. The encoded protein is CSASRRGTSSDTQYF.

The chain recombines TRBV4-1 with TRBJ1-1, with D possibly matching TRBD1 (6 bases). V was cut by 6 bases and J by 1 base, with 9 bases left in between. The CDR3 runs 13 residues. CDR1 and CDR2 (germline): MGHRA, YSYEKL. The CDR3 spells CASRRTANTEAFF. The CDR3 DNA is TGCGCCAGCAGGAGGACAGCGAACACTGAAGCTTTCTTT.

The genes are TRBV28 and TRBJ1-1; D call uncertain. Germline CDR1 reads MDHEN; CDR2 reads SYDVKM. Trimming took off 11 bases at V and 10 bases at J, with 20 bases between the two ends. This CDR3 has 12 amino acids. CDR3: CASREGPSVAFF. Here the CDR3 DNA reads TGTGCCTCCCGAGAGGGTCCCTCGGTAGCTTTCTTT.

The chain is built from TRBV6-5 and TRBJ1-1; a possible D gene is TRBD1 (5 bases). V lost 6 bases to trimming and J lost 7 bases, with 18 bases between them. Germline loops: CDR1 MNHEY, CDR2 SVGAGI. The CDR3 runs 14 residues. CDR3 loop: CASSLGGKPSEAFF. The CDR3 DNA reads as TGTGCCAGCAGCTTGGGGGGTAAACCCAGTGAAGCTTTCTTT.

The chain has TRBV3-1 (or the pseudogene TRBV3-2) and TRBJ1-3; D uncertain. The CDR3 loop spans 13 amino acids. V was shortened by 3 bases and J by 4 bases, with 7 bases between the two germline ends. CDR1 LGHDT and CDR2 YNNKEL come from the germline V gene (reference sequence). As DNA, the CDR3 is TGTGCCAGCAGCCATGCAGGAGGAAACACCATATATTTT. It encodes CASSHAGGNTIYF.

The rearrangement joins TRBV5-4 to TRBJ2-1; 8 bases are shared with TRBD2. Trimming took 4 bases from V and 5 from J; bases not matched to a gene: 8. Germline V lookup: CDR1 SGHNT, CDR2 YYREEE (reference sequence). The CDR3 has 15 residues. CDR3 residues: CASSPGGGLDNEQFF. The CDR3 nucleotides read TGTGCCAGCAGCCCTGGCGGGGGGCTCGACAATGAGCAGTTCTTC. Using reference TRBV5-4 and TRBJ2-1 for the parts outside the CDR3, the full variable domain is ETGVTQSPTHLIKTRGQQVTLRCSSQSGHNTVSWYQQALGQGPQFIFQYYREEENGRGNFPPRFSGLQFPNYSSELNVNALELDDSALYLCASSPGGGLDNEQFFGPGTRLTVL.